The 12 T cell receptor beta chains given below trace back to one sample, sequenced in a study of control samples from healthy donors and cancer patients. The assay was immunoSEQ multiplex PCR, and TCRdb's table has in-frame clones only and misses some. This sample has around 71,000 clones, with 90% found just once. What was sequenced was PBMCs. The receptors shown here come from a woman aged 45-60 years with colorectal cancer.

Concerning this clone: A read error may produce the germline difference seen at one junction end. The genes are TRBV5-1 and TRBJ2-7, with a tentative D call TRBD2 (5 bases). This CDR3 is 13 amino acids long. Germline V CDR1 and CDR2: SGHRS, YFSETQ. This CDR3 reads CASSLASEGEQYF. In nucleotides, the CDR3 is TGCGCCAGCAGTTTGGCGTCCGAGGGCGAGCAGTACTTC.

V gene TRBV29-1 combines with J gene TRBJ2-7; 7 bases are shared with TRBD2. V shed 5 bases and J 5 bases; nucleotides not matched to a gene: 6. The V gene's germline CDR1 is SQVTM and CDR2 ANQGSEA. CDR3 length: 12 amino acids. The CDR3 protein is CSVRVTSHEQYF. The CDR3 nucleotides read TGCAGCGTTCGGGTGACTAGCCACGAGCAGTACTTC.

V usage is TRBV7-9 and J usage is TRBJ2-5; 8 bases map to TRBD1. The CDR3 has 15 residues. The germline V gene encodes CDR1 SEHNR and CDR2 FQNEAQ (reference sequence). V shed 3 bases and J 1 base; nucleotides not matched to a gene: 4. Here the CDR3 reads CASSFQGAAQETQYF. The CDR3 nucleotides read TGTGCCAGCAGCTTCCAGGGGGCCGCCCAAGAGACCCAGTACTTC.

The DNA of the CDR3 is TGTGCCAGTTCGGGCCAAGCGGGGGCAAACTACAATGAGCAGTTCTTC. Its translation is CASSGQAGANYNEQFF. The chain is built from TRBV19 and TRBJ2-1, with 8 bases identical to TRBD2. Germline V gene data show CDR1 as LNHDA and CDR2 as SQIVND (reference sequence). Losses at the gene ends were 8 bases for V and 3 bases for J; bases not matched to a gene: 12. The CDR3 totals 16 residues.

The chain links TRBV3-1 (or the pseudogene TRBV3-2) to TRBJ2-3; 9 bases map to TRBD2. V trimming: 1 base; J trimming: 0 bases; junction bases outside the gene matches: 11. Germline V gene data show CDR1 as LGHDT and CDR2 as YNNKEL (reference sequence). This CDR3 has 19 residues. CDR3 sequence: CASSQAGSASGTSTDTQYF. Written as DNA, the CDR3 is TGTGCCAGCAGCCAAGCGGGGAGCGCTAGCGGGACTAGCACAGATACGCAGTATTTT.

This clone was counted a few times. This sequence joins TRBV5-1 and TRBJ2-5; 9 bases fit TRBD1. The CDR3 length is 14 residues. J was trimmed by 1 base and V by 5 bases; bases with no gene match: 3. Germline V gene sequence: CDR1 SGHRS, CDR2 YFSETQ. The CDR3 bases are TGCGCCAGCAGACAGACAGGGGGCCAAGAGACCCAGTACTTC. Residues: CASRQTGGQETQYF.

V is TRBV3-1 (or the pseudogene TRBV3-2) and J is TRBJ2-7; D ambiguous. The germline V gene has CDR1 LGHDT and CDR2 YNNKEL (reference sequence). This CDR3 has 15 residues. Trimming removed 1 base from V and 5 bases from J, with 15 bases in between. This CDR3 reads CASSQVLVGFDEQYF. The CDR3 DNA reads as TGTGCCAGCAGCCAAGTATTGGTAGGGTTCGACGAGCAGTACTTC.

This chain joins TRBV6-5 and TRBJ2-7, with no clear D. This CDR3 is built from 11 residues. The V gene's germline CDR1 is MNHEY and CDR2 SVGAGI. The V gene lost 6 bases and the J gene lost 5 bases, with 8 bases spanning the gap. Here the CDR3 reads CASSHNHEQYF. For the CDR3, the DNA is TGTGCCAGCAGCCACAACCACGAGCAGTACTTC.

V usage is TRBV28 and J usage is TRBJ2-1; D gene uncertain. This CDR3 has 13 residues. Germline values: CDR1 MDHEN, CDR2 SYDVKM. Deletions cut 7 bases from V and 5 bases from J, with 12 bases between. The CDR3 sequence: CASNFGTNNEQFF. CDR3 bases: TGTGCCAGCAACTTTGGAACGAACAATGAGCAGTTCTTC.

V gene TRBV19 combines with J gene TRBJ1-1, with TRBD1 as a possible D gene (5 bases). Germline lookup yields CDR1 LNHDA and CDR2 SQIVND (reference sequence). The CDR3 spans 13 residues. The ends were cut back, 1 base at V and 5 bases at J, with 8 bases in the middle. The CDR3 loop reads CASSIGRETEAFF. The CDR3 DNA reads TGTGCCAGTAGTATAGGCAGGGAAACTGAAGCTTTCTTT.

The chain carries TRBV6-6 and TRBJ2-5; unclear D gene. This CDR3 has 14 residues. Germline assignment: CDR1 MNHNY and CDR2 SVGAGI (reference sequence). V was clipped by 3 bases and J by 0 bases, with 8 bases between them. The CDR3 DNA is TGTGCCAGCAGTTATAGCTGGGACCAAGAGACCCAGTACTTC. The encoded protein is CASSYSWDQETQYF.

The chain recombines TRBV5-4 with TRBJ2-3, with 15 bases identical to TRBD2. With 4 bases clipped from V and 4 bases from J, the junction kept 1 base outside the gene matches. Germline-derived CDR1 and CDR2 are SGHNT and YYREEE (reference sequence). This CDR3 comprises 15 residues. CDR3 coding DNA: TGTGCCAGCAGCCGGACTAGCGGGGGGGCAGATACGCAGTATTTT. Translating it yields CASSRTSGGADTQYF.